A single sample gave rise to the 32 T cell receptor beta chains below, sequenced in a study of PD-1 blockade in classical Hodgkin lymphoma. Indicated time point: cycle 4 day 1 (C4D1), after 5 to 7 weeks of nivolumab. Brentuximab vedotin exposure varied, and every patient relapsed after autologous stem cell transplantation. Using immunoSEQ multiplex PCR, the repertoire was profiled, and TCRdb retains in-frame clones only, with some absent. In the table there are about 52,000 clones, roughly nine tenths of which are singletons. Sequences were derived from peripheral blood mononuclear cells (PBMCs), sampled before the fourth cycle of nivolumab. All receptors come from a human donor with classical Hodgkin lymphoma.

J is TRBJ2-3 and V is TRBV18, with 11 nucleotides matching TRBD2. The CDR3 is made up of 16 amino acids. Germline CDR1 reads KGHSH; CDR2 reads LQKENI. V was pared by 3 bases and J by 0 bases, with 2 bases of the junction left unmatched. CDR3 protein: CASSPLAGGSTDTQYF. The DNA for the CDR3 is TGTGCCAGCTCACCCCTAGCGGGGGGTAGCACAGATACGCAGTATTTT.

V is TRBV4-1 and J is TRBJ1-1; 12 bases fit TRBD1. The trim removed 5 bases at V and 1 base at J, leaving 11 bases unmatched. The CDR3 sequence is 18 residues long. Germline CDR1 and CDR2: MGHRA and YSYEKL. As DNA, the CDR3 is TGCGCCAGCAGCGATAGACGGGGACAGGGGGCCGGGAACACTGAAGCTTTCTTT. Translated, it gives CASSDRRGQGAGNTEAFF.

V and J are TRBV7-6 and TRBJ2-5; no clear D gene. With 5 bases removed from V and 4 bases from J, the gap between germline ends came to 17 bases. The CDR3 totals 15 residues. The germline CDR1 and CDR2 sequences are SGHVS and FNYEAQ. CDR3 sequence: CASSTAVGLGETQYF. CDR3 DNA sequence: TGTGCCAGCAGCACAGCAGTGGGTCTCGGAGAGACCCAGTACTTC.

The CDR3 sequence is CASSFGAGRHSYEQYF. For the CDR3, the DNA is TGTGCCAGCAGTTTTGGGGCAGGGAGGCACTCCTACGAGCAGTACTTC. This rearrangement joins TRBV27 to TRBJ2-7; D possibly corresponds to TRBD2 (6 bases). V was pared by 3 bases and J by 0 bases, with 15 bases between. This CDR3 region has 16 residues. Germline-derived CDR1 and CDR2 are MNHEY and SMNVEV (reference sequence).

The chain links TRBV19 to TRBJ2-2; the match to TRBD1 covers 8 bases. This CDR3 is 13 amino acids long. V was clipped by 5 bases and J by 7 bases; unmatched bases: 3. Per germline, CDR1 LNHDA and CDR2 SQIVND (reference sequence). CDR3 amino acids: CASSRQGIGELFF. The CDR3, as DNA: TGTGCCAGTAGTCGACAGGGGATCGGGGAGCTGTTTTTT.

This chain links TRBV6-4 with TRBJ2-3, with a tentative D call TRBD2 (6 bases). Germline CDR1 MRHNA, CDR2 SNTAGT. CDR3 length: 14 amino acids. V was trimmed by 2 bases and J by 5 bases, leaving 11 bases between them. In nucleotides, the CDR3 is TGTGCCAGCAGTGACCAGGTGGGGGGAGATACGCAGTATTTT. Encoded protein: CASSDQVGGDTQYF.

V usage is TRBV7-9 and J usage is TRBJ2-7; possible D gene TRBD1, 6 bases. CDR1 is SEHNR and CDR2 is FQNEAQ in the germline V gene (reference sequence). The CDR3 sequence is 13 residues long. Trimming shortened V by 3 bases and J by 3 bases, and 9 bases separated the two germline ends. CDR3 sequence reads: CASSFTGFYEQYF. The CDR3 DNA reads as TGTGCCAGCAGCTTCACAGGGTTCTACGAGCAGTACTTC.

CDR3 nucleotide sequence: TGTGCCAGCAGCTTATGGGGCAGGGGGCAGGCTAATGAAAAACTGTTTTTT. Translated: CASSLWGRGQANEKLFF. The genes are TRBV7-9 and TRBJ1-4; 8 bases line up with TRBD1. V lost 2 bases and J lost 3; bases outside the gene matches: 8. Germline CDR1 is SEHNR and CDR2 is FQNEAQ (reference sequence). The CDR3 consists of 17 residues.

The CDR3: CASSYHSQGGGNEQFF. The CDR3 DNA sequence: TGTGCCAGCAGTTACCACTCGCAGGGGGGGGGTAATGAGCAGTTCTTC. The chain is built from TRBV6-5 and TRBJ2-1; D could derive from TRBD1 or TRBD2 (7 bases each). Between the trimmed V and J ends, which lost 2 bases and 7 bases, there was a span of 18 bases. From germline, CDR1 is MNHEY and CDR2 SVGAGI. The CDR3 covers 16 residues.

The V gene is TRBV7-9, the J gene TRBJ2-7; 9 bases are a match to TRBD1. The V gene's germline CDR1 is SEHNR and CDR2 FQNEAQ (reference sequence). Trimming removed 5 bases from V and 4 bases from J; junction bases left unmatched: 12. The CDR3 has 16 residues. The CDR3 DNA is TGTGCCAGCAGCCACCTGCCGGGACAGGGATTATACGAGCAGTACTTC. Translating gives CASSHLPGQGLYEQYF.

The chain has TRBV2 and TRBJ1-2, with D unresolved. CDR1 and CDR2 (germline): SNHLY, FYNNEI. The V end lost 1 base, the J end lost 4 bases, and 4 bases lay between the germline ends. CDR3 size: 12 residues. DNA for the CDR3: TGTGCCAGCAGTGAAGGAACCTATGGCTACACCTTC. Residues: CASSEGTYGYTF.

This clone was found a few times. In DNA form, the CDR3 reads TGTGCCAGCAGCACAACAGGGGAGGTTGAAAAACTGTTTTTT. Amino acids: CASSTTGEVEKLFF. J is TRBJ1-4 and V is TRBV28; 7 nucleotides align to TRBD1. The V and J ends lost 6 bases and 7 bases, in that order; junction bases with no gene match: 8. Per the germline V gene, CDR1 is MDHEN and CDR2 is SYDVKM. This CDR3 is 14 amino acids long.

The chain carries TRBV15 and TRBJ1-1, with D unresolved. Germline V gene data show CDR1 as LNHNV and CDR2 as YYDKDF (reference sequence). CDR3 size: 14 residues. Trimming pared 0 bases from V and 1 base from J, leaving 6 bases between. CDR3 amino acids: CATSRDRGNTEAFF. CDR3 in DNA: TGTGCCACCAGCAGAGATCGCGGGAACACTGAAGCTTTCTTT.

This clone was detected once. CDR3 sequence (DNA): TGTGCCAGCAGTCCCCGGGACAGTTCCTACAATGAGCAGTTCTTC. Translating gives CASSPRDSSYNEQFF. V gene TRBV2 combines with J gene TRBJ2-1, with 7 bases matching TRBD1. J gave up 1 base and V 5 bases, and 5 bases lay outside the gene matches. The length of the CDR3 is 15 residues. Germline CDR1 is SNHLY and CDR2 is FYNNEI.

V usage is TRBV2 and J usage is TRBJ2-7; 7 positions agree with TRBD1. The CDR3 is 15 amino acids. Germline V CDR1 and CDR2: SNHLY, FYNNEI. V was clipped by 6 bases and J by 5 bases; unmatched bases: 13. CDR3 coding DNA: TGTGCCAGCAGAAGTGTCTACAGGGGTGTGGACGAGCAGTACTTC. It is translated as CASRSVYRGVDEQYF. Variable domain in full (rest from reference TRBV2 and TRBJ2-7): EPEVTQTPSHQVTQMGQEVILRCVPISNHLYFYWYRQILGQKVEFLVSFYNNEISEKSEIFDDQFSVERPDGSNFTLKIRSTKLEDSAMYFCASRSVYRGVDEQYFGPGTRLTVT.

This chain uses TRBV11-2 with TRBJ2-4; D call uncertain. Germline V gene data show CDR1 as SGHAT and CDR2 as FQNNGV. V was pared by 1 base and J by 3 bases, with 13 bases between. CDR3 length equals 16 residues. CDR3 residues: CASSLVLGSDKNIQYF. The CDR3 DNA reads TGTGCCAGCAGCTTAGTATTGGGCAGCGACAAAAACATTCAGTACTTC.

This CDR3 reads CASSLTSGLYEQYF. The CDR3 bases are TGTGCCAGCAGCCTGACTAGCGGGCTCTACGAGCAGTACTTC. The chain uses TRBV7-8 and TRBJ2-7; 10 nucleotides agree with TRBD2. The V gene end was trimmed by 5 bases and the J gene end by 3 bases; junction bases not matched to a gene: 4. CDR1 and CDR2 (germline): SGHVS, FQNEAQ. This CDR3 spans 14 amino acids.

This sequence joins TRBV4-1 and TRBJ2-5; weak D call: TRBD2 (6 bases). V lost 0 bases, J lost 5 bases, and 13 bases lay in between. The CDR3 covers 15 residues. Germline CDR1 MGHRA, CDR2 YSYEKL. CDR3 nucleotide sequence: TGCGCCAGCAGCCAAGATGGGGCAGGGAGGGAGACCCAGTACTTC. This codes for CASSQDGAGRETQYF.

The J gene is TRBJ2-1, the V gene TRBV10-2, with 11 nucleotides matching TRBD2. The J segment lost 4 bases and the V segment lost 5 bases, leaving 4 bases of the junction unmatched. The V gene's germline CDR1 is WSHSY and CDR2 SAAADI. This CDR3 has 15 amino acids. The CDR3 DNA reads as TGCGCCAGCAGTTTAGCGGGGGGGAATTACAATGAGCAGTTCTTC. Protein sequence: CASSLAGGNYNEQFF.

In its sample, this clone was seen a few times. This chain connects TRBV19 to TRBJ1-3; D is possibly TRBD1 (6 bases). The length of the CDR3 is 14 residues. Germline CDR1 is LNHDA and CDR2 is SQIVND (reference sequence). Trimming cost V 3 bases and J 5 bases, with 11 bases left between them. For the CDR3, the DNA is TGTGCCAGTAGTATTCTGGGACAAAGAAACACCATATATTTT. It is translated as CASSILGQRNTIYF.

The rearrangement links TRBV4-1 to TRBJ2-3; 7 bases fit TRBD2. This CDR3 comprises 15 residues. V shed 3 bases, J shed 2 bases, and the junction held 5 bases outside the gene matches. Germline CDR1 and CDR2: MGHRA and YSYEKL. CDR3 nucleotides: TGCGCCAGCAGCCATTCGGGACTACCCACAGATACGCAGTATTTT. Its protein is CASSHSGLPTDTQYF.

This chain connects TRBV4-1 to TRBJ1-2; D might be TRBD1 (5 bases). CDR1 and CDR2 (germline): MGHRA, YSYEKL. With 1 base removed from V and 8 bases from J, the gap between germline ends came to 11 bases. The CDR3 spans 13 residues. The CDR3 sequence: CASSQVGAGGYTF. In DNA form, the CDR3 reads TGCGCCAGCAGCCAAGTAGGGGCCGGGGGCTACACCTTC.

CDR3 amino acids: CSANVGADTQYF. Written as DNA, the CDR3 is TGCAGCGCCAATGTCGGGGCAGATACGCAGTATTTT. This chain joins TRBV29-1 and TRBJ2-3, with a tentative D call TRBD2 (5 bases). Deletions cut 7 bases from V and 4 bases from J, with 12 bases between. This CDR3 has 12 amino acids. The germline V gene has CDR1 SQVTM and CDR2 ANQGSEA.

This clone was counted a few times. This chain links TRBV2 with TRBJ2-7; tentatively, D is TRBD1 (6 bases). V lost 2 bases, J lost 7 bases, and 12 bases lay in between. The germline CDR1 and CDR2 sequences are SNHLY and FYNNEI. The CDR3 loop spans 13 amino acids. The CDR3 DNA sequence: TGTGCCAGCAGTGAAAGGACAGCCCGGGAGCAGTACTTC. Its protein is CASSERTAREQYF.

The chain has TRBV9 and TRBJ2-3, with D possibly being TRBD1 or TRBD2 (6 bases each). The CDR3 runs 16 residues. Germline values: CDR1 SGDLS, CDR2 YYNGEE. V lost 2 bases and J lost 2, with 15 bases in between. The DNA of the CDR3 is TGTGCCAGCAGCGTCTCTATGCGGGGACACACAGATACGCAGTATTTT. As protein: CASSVSMRGHTDTQYF. Together with reference TRBV9 and TRBJ2-3, the CDR3 gives the full variable domain: DSGVTQTPKHLITATGQRVTLRCSPRSGDLSVYWYQQSLDQGLQFLIQYYNGEERAKGNILERFSAQQFPDLHSELNLSSLELGDSALYFCASSVSMRGHTDTQYFGPGTRLTVL.

CDR3 loop: CASTFDRATHEQYF. CDR3 DNA: TGTGCCAGCACTTTTGACAGGGCGACCCACGAGCAGTACTTC. The rearrangement joins TRBV28 to TRBJ2-7; 7 nucleotides align to TRBD1. CDR1 is MDHEN and CDR2 is SYDVKM in the germline V gene. This CDR3 is built from 14 residues. Germline trimming cut 7 bases from V and 5 bases from J; bases unmatched to any gene: 11.

Regarding this clone: Within the sample, other DNA sequences also encode this same CDR3. This chain uses TRBV18 with TRBJ2-7, with D tentatively TRBD2 (5 bases). Trimming cost V 3 bases and J 0 bases, with 6 bases left between them. The CDR3 totals 13 residues. Per the germline V gene, CDR1 is KGHSH and CDR2 is LQKENI. In DNA, the CDR3 is TGTGCCAGCTCACCTGGGAGCTCCTACGAGCAGTACTTC. It is translated as CASSPGSSYEQYF.

This chain joins TRBV29-1 and TRBJ1-2; TRBD1 matches at 9 bases. V lost 2 bases, J lost 8 bases, and 9 bases stayed unmatched. CDR1 and CDR2 (germline): SQVTM, ANQGSEA. The CDR3 is 14 amino acids. The CDR3 DNA sequence: TGCAGCGTTGAATCGGTACAGGGGGCGTTAGGCTACACCTTC. Its protein is CSVESVQGALGYTF.

The sample holds one count of this clone. The V gene is TRBV21-1, the J gene TRBJ2-3; no DNA check was done on the table's D call, TRBD2. TRBV21-1 represents a pseudogene. This CDR3 region has 16 residues. This CDR3 reads CASSKWLAGGKDTQYF. The DNA of the CDR3 is TGTGCCAGCAGCAAATGGCTAGCGGGAGGTAAAGATACGCAGTATTTT.

This sequence joins TRBV2 and TRBJ1-2, with D unclear. V lost 0 bases and J lost 7, with 15 bases in between. CDR1 SNHLY and CDR2 FYNNEI come from the germline V gene. The CDR3 consists of 15 residues. Here the CDR3 reads CASSEALQGKGGYTF. The CDR3 nucleotides are TGTGCCAGCAGTGAAGCGCTTCAAGGAAAGGGTGGCTACACCTTC.

The rearrangement links TRBV11-3 to TRBJ2-1, with TRBD1 identical over 10 bases. The V and J ends lost 5 bases and 2 bases, in that order; junction bases with no gene match: 3. This CDR3 is built from 15 residues. Germline V gives CDR1 SGHNT, CDR2 YENEEA. CDR3 in amino acids: CASSLGQGAYNEQFF. The CDR3 DNA reads TGTGCCAGCAGCCTCGGACAGGGGGCCTACAATGAGCAGTTCTTC.

This chain uses TRBV19 with TRBJ1-2; D is unresolved. The CDR3 has 13 amino acids. Germline V gene data show CDR1 as LNHDA and CDR2 as SQIVND (reference sequence). V was cut by 6 bases and J by 0 bases, with 8 bases left in between. CDR3 DNA sequence: TGTGCCAGTAGCCTCAATGCTAACTATGGCTACACCTTC. This encodes CASSLNANYGYTF.